Listed below are T cell receptor beta chains from one sample, sequenced in a study of identical twins. TCRdb itself ran the 5' RACE reads through MiXCR, one entry per CDR3 protein. The data hold 210,000 or so distinct CDR3 sequences, with less than 20% observed a single time. The data were also submitted as part of a second study, on T cells expressing NK-cell markers.

The sequenced material came from CD8+ T cells sorted from blood. The source of these receptors is a young woman in good health. The CDR3 runs from the conserved cysteine through the conserved F or W. D genes are given only for firm matches. Not all rows give a size; the values are once, few, many and, for expanded clones, a class.

D | J | size | V | DNA | CDR3
. | TRBJ2-5 | few | TRBV29-1 | TGCAGCGTTGAAGATGGTCAGCGGCAAGAGACCCAGTACTTC | CSVEDGQRQETQYF
TRBD2 | TRBJ2-7 | . | TRBV9 | TGTGCCAGCAGCGATAAACTAGCGGGTGCTTCCTACGAGCAGTACTTC | CASSDKLAGASYEQYF
TRBD1 | TRBJ2-1 | . | TRBV27 | TGTGCCAGCAGGAGGGACAGCGTCGGTGAGCAGTTCTTC | CASRRDSVGEQFF
. | TRBJ1-1 | . | TRBV12-3/TRBV12-4 | TGTGCCAGCAGTGGGGACGTCATCGAAGCTTTCTTT | CASSGDVIEAFF
TRBD1 | TRBJ2-5 | few | TRBV7-8 | TGTGCCAGCAGCCCACCGGGACAGAAAGAGACCCAGTACTTC | CASSPPGQKETQYF
. | TRBJ2-3 | few | TRBV7-7 | TGTGCCAGCAGCTTAGGCAGGGGCGCGGATACGCAGTATTTT | CASSLGRGADTQYF
TRBD2 | TRBJ2-5 | few | TRBV11-2 | TGTGCCAGCAGCTTAGAGTTGCGCGGGAGTAAGTTAGAGACCCAGTACTTC | CASSLELRGSKLETQYF
TRBD1 | TRBJ2-4 | few | TRBV7-9 | TGTGCCAGCAGCCCGGGACAGGGACCGGAGTACTTC | CASSPGQGPEYF
. | TRBJ1-1 | . | TRBV7-2 | TGTGCCAGCAGCCGCACAGGAATCAGAATGAACACTGAAGCTTTCTTT | CASSRTGIRMNTEAFF
TRBD1 | TRBJ1-6 | . | TRBV6-5 | TGTGCCAGCAGTTACTCGATCCAGTCGGGACAGGCCAATTCACCCCTCCACTTT | CASSYSIQSGQANSPLHF
. | TRBJ1-2 | . | TRBV12-3/TRBV12-4 | TGTGCCAGCAGTTTCGCACCAGCCTATGGCTACACCTTC | CASSFAPAYGYTF
. | TRBJ1-5 | . | TRBV12-3/TRBV12-4 | TGTGCCAGCACCTCCAAGATGGCTCCGGGACAGCCCCAGCATTTT | CASTSKMAPGQPQHF
TRBD1 | TRBJ2-7 | . | TRBV29-1 | TGCAGCGTTAGGGACAGGGACTCCTACGAGCAGTACTTC | CSVRDRDSYEQYF
TRBD1 | TRBJ2-3 | . | TRBV6-5 | TGTGCCAGCAGTTACTCTGGGACAGGGGGTACAGATACGCAGTATTTT | CASSYSGTGGTDTQYF
TRBD1 | TRBJ1-2 | few | TRBV9 | TGTGCCAGCAGCGCGGGACAGACGACCTATGGCTACACCTTC | CASSAGQTTYGYTF
. | TRBJ2-7 | few | TRBV3-1 | TGTGCCAGCAGCCAAGTCGCAGGGCCCTACGAGCAGTACTTC | CASSQVAGPYEQYF
. | TRBJ2-1 | few | TRBV7-9 | TGTGCCACAATACTCAGGACCGCTTACAATGAGCAGTTCTTC | CATILRTAYNEQFF
. | TRBJ2-1 | . | TRBV11-2 | TGTGCCAGCAGCAGTCCCCGGTACGAGCAGTTCTTC | CASSSPRYEQFF
. | TRBJ2-3 | . | TRBV27 | TGTGCCAGCAGTTTTTCCCCCTCGAGCACAGATACGCAGTATTTT | CASSFSPSSTDTQYF
. | TRBJ1-1 | few | TRBV18 | TGTGCCAGCTCACCCTGGGGCGATGAAGCTTTCTTT | CASSPWGDEAFF
. | TRBJ1-1 | . | TRBV12-3/TRBV12-4 | TGTGCCAGCAGTTTTTCCGTCAGTGAAGCTTTCTTT | CASSFSVSEAFF
. | TRBJ2-7 | few | TRBV14 | TGTGCCAGCAGTTCGGACTGCTGCGAGCAGTACTTC | CASSSDCCEQYF
. | TRBJ2-3 | few | TRBV2 | TGTGCCAGCCCCAGGGGTAAAGATACGCAGTATTTT | CASPRGKDTQYF
. | TRBJ2-3 | . | TRBV12-3/TRBV12-4 | TGTGCCAGCAGTTTCCGGGGACGGTTCGCAGATACGCAGTATTTT | CASSFRGRFADTQYF
. | TRBJ1-1 | few | TRBV4-3 | TGCGCCAGCAGCCACACGAATCCGGCGGATGAAGCTTTCTTT | CASSHTNPADEAFF